This T cell receptor (beta chain) is from a study of Graves' ophthalmopathy and Graves' hyperthyroidism. The TCR beta CDR3 regions underwent amplification from RNA transcripts. HTBI-primed RT-PCR formed the first round, and a multiplex PCR formed the second. TCRdb redid the calling of the multiplex PCR reads with MiXCR, one entry per CDR3 protein. Here the sample spans 660,000 or so distinct CDR3 sequences, about two fifths being singletons. This clonotype has a count of ten or more. This CDR3 is 12 amino acids long. Germline V gene lookup returns CDR1 SQVTM and CDR2 ANQGSEA. V was cut by 8 bases and J by 5 bases, with 15 bases left in between. The PBMC fraction was derived from around 9.5 ml of fresh peripheral blood.

The sequencing sample was made of peripheral blood. The V and J genes are TRBV29-1 and TRBJ1-1; D gene ambiguous. This receptor was obtained from an adult man with Graves' ophthalmopathy. CDR3 residues: CSPWEAATEAFF. In DNA, the CDR3 is TGCAGCCCCTGGGAGGCTGCTACTGAAGCTTTCTTT.